This T cell receptor (beta chain) was found in a study of blood T cell repertoires in COVID-19. At the level of the study: T cells, B-cell-depleted T cells, or PBMCs provided the cDNA or gDNA that served as material.

Two negative PCRs, clearance, or symptom resolution characterized the recovered Cohort 3 donors. This CDR3 has 15 amino acids. The germline gives CDR1 MGHRA, CDR2 YSYEKL. Trimming at V came to 3 bases and at J to 4 bases, leaving 6 bases not matched to a gene. Methods used by the authors: By means of reference gene primer amplification, nucleated cell counts were estimated. Using immunoSEQ multiplex PCR, the repertoire was profiled, and TCRdb retains in-frame clones only, with some absent. V, J and clone size derive from that table, while D and trimming were established from the DNA sequence. The sample holds 230,000 or so clones; about 88% are singletons and the top ten take under 3%.

The specimen was PBMCs or T cells enriched from blood (not recorded which). This clonotype was obtained from a woman in her twenties or thirties who had recovered from COVID-19. The V gene is TRBV4-1, the J gene TRBJ1-2; 9 bases are a match to TRBD1. CDR3 nucleotide sequence: TGCGCCAGCAGCCATATAACAGGGGGCGCCTATGGCTACACCTTC. It is translated as CASSHITGGAYGYTF.